The rows below give T cell receptor beta chains drawn from one sample of a study of STAT5B mutations in CD4+ large granular lymphocyte leukemia. Method: immunoSEQ multiplex PCR; TCRdb's copy keeps in-frame clones and lacks some. The table shows tens of thousands of clones, with about 70% occurring only once. Sequenced: CD4+ T cells from blood buffy coats. Receptors were obtained from a human donor in good health. Each CDR3 is given with its conserved first and last residue. The order of the fields is V gene, J gene, CDR3 protein.

V gene: TRBV19
J gene: TRBJ2-5
CDR3 protein: CASSMGLAGPQETQYF

V gene: TRBV7-8
J gene: TRBJ1-4
CDR3 protein: CASSWPGRENEKLFF

V gene: TRBV10-3
J gene: TRBJ1-2
CDR3 protein: CAISEKDSGRGNYGYTF

V gene: TRBV11-3
J gene: TRBJ2-7
CDR3 protein: CASSAGTSGGEQYF

V gene: TRBV10-3
J gene: TRBJ2-5
CDR3 protein: CAINRGKETQYF

V gene: TRBV4-3
J gene: TRBJ1-2
CDR3 protein: CASSQLGGQRSGYTF

V gene: TRBV2
J gene: TRBJ2-5
CDR3 protein: CASSDGFGGRYQETQYF

V gene: TRBV5-1
J gene: TRBJ2-6
CDR3 protein: CASSWRGISGANVLTF

V gene: TRBV7-9
J gene: TRBJ2-7
CDR3 protein: CASSLEKLYYEQYF

V gene: TRBV7-3
J gene: TRBJ1-1
CDR3 protein: CASGLGSNTEAFF

V gene: TRBV7-2
J gene: TRBJ2-7
CDR3 protein: CASSLSLTYEQYF

V gene: TRBV5-1
J gene: TRBJ2-2
CDR3 protein: CASSSQTPQTGELFF

V gene: TRBV5-1
J gene: TRBJ2-2
CDR3 protein: CASSFRQGGNTGELFF

V gene: TRBV4-1
J gene: TRBJ1-3
CDR3 protein: CASSQGRQGAGYTIYF

V gene: TRBV29-1
J gene: .
CDR3 protein: CSALRGYSTESYEQYF

V gene: TRBV13
J gene: TRBJ1-2
CDR3 protein: CASSLTGTGGNGYTF

V gene: TRBV7-2
J gene: TRBJ2-2
CDR3 protein: CASSNRDQNTGELFF

V gene: TRBV11-2
J gene: TRBJ2-7
CDR3 protein: CASRGPVGYF

V gene: TRBV19
J gene: TRBJ2-1
CDR3 protein: CASSIVGSPLRPFF

V gene: TRBV7-5
J gene: TRBJ2-5
CDR3 protein: CARSLQLAGLQETQYF

V gene: TRBV6-5
J gene: TRBJ1-1
CDR3 protein: CASSYYQVQGTEAFF

V gene: TRBV7-2
J gene: TRBJ1-2
CDR3 protein: CASNLLPTGDGYTF

V gene: TRBV7-2
J gene: TRBJ2-5
CDR3 protein: CASSLSGGGAWETQYF

V gene: TRBV5-6
J gene: TRBJ2-2
CDR3 protein: CASSLDYHTGELFF

V gene: TRBV5-1
J gene: TRBJ1-4
CDR3 protein: CASSLTATNEKLFF

V gene: TRBV9
J gene: TRBJ2-1
CDR3 protein: CASSVGGRYNEQFF

V gene: TRBV18
J gene: TRBJ1-4
CDR3 protein: CASSPQMGAREKLFF

V gene: TRBV7-3
J gene: TRBJ1-1
CDR3 protein: CASSPGNQNSEAFF

V gene: TRBV27
J gene: TRBJ2-7
CDR3 protein: CASSLGLPGEQYF

V gene: TRBV18
J gene: TRBJ2-7
CDR3 protein: CASSPEWGEQYF

V gene: TRBV10-2
J gene: TRBJ2-5
CDR3 protein: CASSDGARQTQYF

V gene: TRBV15
J gene: TRBJ1-1
CDR3 protein: CATSRGGSTEAFF

V gene: TRBV4-2
J gene: TRBJ2-7
CDR3 protein: CASSQDWDRVYEQYF

V gene: TRBV6-5
J gene: TRBJ2-7
CDR3 protein: CASSYAVPNGEQYF

V gene: TRBV7-9
J gene: TRBJ1-6
CDR3 protein: CASSRRGGVDHSPLHF

V gene: TRBV7-3
J gene: TRBJ1-1
CDR3 protein: CASSQRVSAFF

V gene: TRBV4-1
J gene: TRBJ1-2
CDR3 protein: CASSQPTRGGAGGYTF

V gene: TRBV19
J gene: TRBJ2-1
CDR3 protein: CASSMSSGGIYNEQFF

V gene: TRBV13
J gene: TRBJ2-1
CDR3 protein: CASSLGARGSYNEQFF

V gene: TRBV15
J gene: TRBJ1-2
CDR3 protein: CATSRDVGRAAGGYTF

V gene: TRBV14
J gene: TRBJ1-1
CDR3 protein: CASSQDSGNNRPEAFF

V gene: TRBV5-5
J gene: TRBJ2-1
CDR3 protein: CASSLSQGRFSYNEQFF

V gene: TRBV7-2
J gene: TRBJ1-5
CDR3 protein: CASSLGFNQPQHF